What follows is one T cell receptor (beta chain) and its context. Its antigen is unidentified. This sample is part of a study of cytomegalovirus exposure and HLA in healthy donors. About the research overall: Of several hundred genotyped donors, roughly 86% clustered with self-reported Caucasian donors.

The study, taken as a whole, reports: Researchers left out some V segments, among them TRBV6-2 and TRBV6-3, as indistinguishable. Later analysis reportedly placed an Asian-associated ancestry cluster below the roughly 700-donor mean in N-insertions.

The V gene lost 5 bases and the J gene lost 5 bases, with 16 bases spanning the gap. The CDR3 is made up of 14 amino acids. Germline V gene lookup returns CDR1 SGHAT and CDR2 FQDESV (reference sequence). PCR involved 60 Vbeta and 13 Jbeta primers. As handled by the study authors: The count from a later analysis was some 81 million unique TCR beta chains, 9.5 million to 11 million of them shared. The protocol was immunoSEQ multiplex PCR, while the TCRdb copy is restricted to in-frame clones and leaves out a portion. V and J calls and clone size follow that table, whereas D and trimming were derived from the DNA. The sample includes about 130,000 clones, more than 70% of them seen just once.

Sequencing input: PBMCs. V usage is TRBV11-1 and J usage is TRBJ2-7, with D possibly TRBD1 on 6 matching bases. This TCR was recovered from a man aged 35-49 years in good health and CMV-seronegative. CDR3 coding DNA: TGTGCCAGCAGCGCCGACAGGATTTTCGACGAGCAGTACTTC. Residues: CASSADRIFDEQYF.